These T cell receptor beta chains were read from a single sample in a study of T cells in Graves' hyperthyroidism and ophthalmopathy. TCRdb re-analysed the multiplex PCR reads in MiXCR, keeping a single row per CDR3 protein. This table holds about 420,000 distinct CDR3 sequences, roughly 14% found once. Input material: blood. The receptor set was obtained from a woman younger than 30 with Graves' hyperthyroidism. Both conserved end residues are part of each CDR3. D genes are given only for firm matches. For some rows the clone size is stated as once, few or many, or as a class when expanded; others skip it.

TRBJ1-5 TRBD1 TRBV20-1 many TGCAGTGGACAACAGGGGAGGCATCAGCCCCAGCATTTT CSGQQGRHQPQHF
TRBJ2-3 . TRBV11-3 . TGTGCCAGCAGCCATGACACAGATACGCAGTATTTT CASSHDTDTQYF
TRBJ1-1 . TRBV11-2 many TGTGCCAGCAGCGTACAGGGTGGAATGGACACTGAAGCTTTCTTT CASSVQGGMDTEAFF
TRBJ1-2 TRBD1 TRBV7-3 few TGTGCCAGCAGCGCGGGACAGGGGAATAATGGCTACACCTTC CASSAGQGNNGYTF
TRBJ2-7 . TRBV27 . TGTGCCAGCAGTTTAATGAGGCAGGCCTACGAGCAGTACTTC CASSLMRQAYEQYF
TRBJ1-1 . TRBV6-6 . TGTGCCAGCAGTTACTCGGAGAAAAACACTGAAGCTTTCTTT CASSYSEKNTEAFF
TRBJ2-1 TRBD2 TRBV28 many TGTGCCAGCAGGACTAGCGGGAGCAATGAGCAGTTCTTC CASRTSGSNEQFF
TRBJ1-1 . TRBV2 . TGTGCCAGCAGTTTCGAGGGGTGGTCGAACACTGAAGCTTTCTTT CASSFEGWSNTEAFF
TRBJ2-1 . TRBV7-9 many TGTGCCAGCAGCCCGATCGGGAAGACGCAGTTCTTC CASSPIGKTQFF
TRBJ1-5 . TRBV2 many TGTGCCAGCAGTGAAGATGGTAGGGTGGGCAATCAGCCCCAGCATTTT CASSEDGRVGNQPQHF